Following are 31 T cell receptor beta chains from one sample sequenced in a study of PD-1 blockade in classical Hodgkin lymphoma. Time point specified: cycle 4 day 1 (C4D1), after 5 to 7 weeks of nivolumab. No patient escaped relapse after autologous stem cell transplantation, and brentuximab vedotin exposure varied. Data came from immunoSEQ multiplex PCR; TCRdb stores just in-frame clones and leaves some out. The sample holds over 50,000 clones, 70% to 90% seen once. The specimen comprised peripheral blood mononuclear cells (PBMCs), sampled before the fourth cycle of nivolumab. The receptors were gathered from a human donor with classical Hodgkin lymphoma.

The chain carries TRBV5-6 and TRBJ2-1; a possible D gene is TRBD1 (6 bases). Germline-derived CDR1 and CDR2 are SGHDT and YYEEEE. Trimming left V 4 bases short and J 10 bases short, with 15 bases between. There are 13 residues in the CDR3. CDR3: CASSRWGPQEQFF. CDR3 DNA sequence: TGTGCCAGCAGCAGGTGGGGGCCGCAGGAGCAGTTCTTC.

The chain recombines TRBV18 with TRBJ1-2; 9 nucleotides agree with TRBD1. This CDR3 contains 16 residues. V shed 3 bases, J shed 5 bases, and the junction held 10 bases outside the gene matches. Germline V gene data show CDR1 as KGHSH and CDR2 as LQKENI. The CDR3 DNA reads TGTGCCAGCTCACCGCAACAGGGGGCTTCGCAATATGGCTACACCTTC. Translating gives CASSPQQGASQYGYTF. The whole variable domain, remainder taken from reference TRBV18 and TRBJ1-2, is NAGVMQNPRHLVRRRGQEARLRCSPMKGHSHVYWYRQLPEEGLKFMVYLQKENIIDESGMPKERFSAEFPKEGPSILRIQQVVRGDSAAYFCASSPQQGASQYGYTFGSGTRLTVV.

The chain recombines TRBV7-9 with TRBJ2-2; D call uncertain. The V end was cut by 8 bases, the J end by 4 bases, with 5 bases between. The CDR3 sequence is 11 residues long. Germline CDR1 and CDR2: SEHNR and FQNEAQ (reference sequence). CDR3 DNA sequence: TGTGCCAGCGCAATCACCGGGGAGCTGTTTTTT. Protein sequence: CASAITGELFF.

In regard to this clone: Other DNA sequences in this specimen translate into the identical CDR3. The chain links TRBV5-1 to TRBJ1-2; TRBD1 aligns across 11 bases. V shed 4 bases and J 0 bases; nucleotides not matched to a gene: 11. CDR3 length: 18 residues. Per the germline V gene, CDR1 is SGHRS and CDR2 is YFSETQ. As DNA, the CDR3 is TGCGCCAGCAGCCGACTCCCGGGACAGGGGGGGACTAACTATGGCTACACCTTC. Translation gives CASSRLPGQGGTNYGYTF.

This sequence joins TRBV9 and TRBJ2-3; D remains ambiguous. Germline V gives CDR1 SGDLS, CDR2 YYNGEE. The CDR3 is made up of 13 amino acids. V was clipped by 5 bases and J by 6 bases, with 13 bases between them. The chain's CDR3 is CASRGASMDTQYF. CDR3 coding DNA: TGTGCCAGCAGGGGCGCATCAATGGATACGCAGTATTTT. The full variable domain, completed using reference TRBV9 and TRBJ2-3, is DSGVTQTPKHLITATGQRVTLRCSPRSGDLSVYWYQQSLDQGLQFLIQYYNGEERAKGNILERFSAQQFPDLHSELNLSSLELGDSALYFCASRGASMDTQYFGPGTRLTVL.

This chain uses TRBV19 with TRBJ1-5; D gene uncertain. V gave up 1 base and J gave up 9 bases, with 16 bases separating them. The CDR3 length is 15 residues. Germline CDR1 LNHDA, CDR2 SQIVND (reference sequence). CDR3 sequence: CASSIGGAAPGPQHF. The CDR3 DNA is TGTGCCAGTAGTATAGGAGGCGCCGCTCCCGGGCCCCAGCATTTT.

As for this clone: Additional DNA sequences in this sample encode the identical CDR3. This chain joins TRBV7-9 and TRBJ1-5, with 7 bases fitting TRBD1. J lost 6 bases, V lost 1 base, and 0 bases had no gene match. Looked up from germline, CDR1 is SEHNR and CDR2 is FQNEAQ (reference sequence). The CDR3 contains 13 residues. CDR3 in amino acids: CASSLDRGQPQHF. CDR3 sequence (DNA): TGTGCCAGCAGCTTAGACAGGGGTCAGCCCCAGCATTTT. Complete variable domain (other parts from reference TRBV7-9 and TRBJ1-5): DTGVSQNPRHKITKRGQNVTFRCDPISEHNRLYWYRQTLGQGPEFLTYFQNEAQLEKSRLLSDRFSAERPKGSFSTLEIQRTEQGDSAMYLCASSLDRGQPQHFGDGTRLSIL.

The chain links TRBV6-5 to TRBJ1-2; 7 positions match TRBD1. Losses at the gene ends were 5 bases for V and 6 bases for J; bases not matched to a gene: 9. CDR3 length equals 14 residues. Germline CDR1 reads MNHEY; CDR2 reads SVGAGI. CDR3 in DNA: TGTGCCAGCAGTGCCTCGGGGACAGTAAATGGCTACACCTTC. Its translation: CASSASGTVNGYTF.

The CDR3 is CASSFTDHQPQHF. CDR3 sequence (DNA): TGTGCCAGCAGTTTTACGGACCATCAGCCCCAGCATTTT. This chain joins TRBV28 and TRBJ1-5; D is uncertain. CDR1 and CDR2 from the germline V gene are MDHEN and SYDVKM. Deletions cut 3 bases from V and 5 bases from J, with 8 bases between. The CDR3 is made up of 13 amino acids.

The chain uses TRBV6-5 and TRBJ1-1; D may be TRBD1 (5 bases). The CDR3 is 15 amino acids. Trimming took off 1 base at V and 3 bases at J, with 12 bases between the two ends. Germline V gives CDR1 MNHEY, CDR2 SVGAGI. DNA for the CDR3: TGTGCCAGCAGTTACTATGGGACGAGGGACACTGAAGCTTTCTTT. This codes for CASSYYGTRDTEAFF.

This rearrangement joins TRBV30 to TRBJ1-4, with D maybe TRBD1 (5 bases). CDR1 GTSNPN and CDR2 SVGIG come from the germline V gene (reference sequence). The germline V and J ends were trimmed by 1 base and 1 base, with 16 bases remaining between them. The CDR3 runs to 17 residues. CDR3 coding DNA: TGTGCCTGGAGTGAATTGGGGACGACGCTAACTAATGAAAAACTGTTTTTT. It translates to CAWSELGTTLTNEKLFF. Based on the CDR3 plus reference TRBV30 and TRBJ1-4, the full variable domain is SQTIHQWPATLVQPVGSPLSLECTVEGTSNPNLYWYRQAAGRGLQLLFYSVGIGQISSEVPQNLSASRPQDRQFILSSKKLLLSDSGFYLCAWSELGTTLTNEKLFFGSGTQLSVL.

In nucleotides, the CDR3 is TGTGCCAGCAGCCAGGACGGGGACTGGAAAGAGACCCAGTACTTC. This sequence encodes CASSQDGDWKETQYF. The chain links TRBV4-2 to TRBJ2-5; D perhaps matches TRBD2 (6 bases). Germline CDR1 is LGHNA and CDR2 is YNFKEQ. V lost 3 bases and J lost 3, with 14 bases in between. This CDR3 region has 15 residues.

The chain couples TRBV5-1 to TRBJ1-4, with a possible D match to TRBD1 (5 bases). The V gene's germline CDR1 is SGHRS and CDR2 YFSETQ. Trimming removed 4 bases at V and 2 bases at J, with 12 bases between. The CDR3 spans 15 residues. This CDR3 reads CASSVSQGTNEKLFF. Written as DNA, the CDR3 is TGCGCCAGCAGCGTTAGTCAGGGTACTAATGAAAAACTGTTTTTT.

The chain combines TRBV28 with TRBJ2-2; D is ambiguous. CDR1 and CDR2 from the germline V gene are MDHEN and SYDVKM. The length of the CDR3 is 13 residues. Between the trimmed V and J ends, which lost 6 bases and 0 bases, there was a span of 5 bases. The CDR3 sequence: CASRGTNTGELFF. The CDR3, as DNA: TGTGCCAGCAGGGGCACGAACACCGGGGAGCTGTTTTTT.

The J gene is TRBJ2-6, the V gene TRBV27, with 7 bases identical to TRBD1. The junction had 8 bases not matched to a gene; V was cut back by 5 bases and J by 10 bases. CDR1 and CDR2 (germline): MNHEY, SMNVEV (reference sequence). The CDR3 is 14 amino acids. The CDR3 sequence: CASSAWDRANVLTF. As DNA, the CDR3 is TGTGCCAGCAGTGCCTGGGACAGAGCTAACGTCCTGACTTTC.

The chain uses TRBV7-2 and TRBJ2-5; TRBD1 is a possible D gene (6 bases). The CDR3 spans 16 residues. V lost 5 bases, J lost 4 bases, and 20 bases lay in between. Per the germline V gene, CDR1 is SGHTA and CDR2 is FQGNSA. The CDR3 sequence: CASSPDRTRWGETQYF. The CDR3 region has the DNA TGTGCCAGCAGCCCCGACAGGACCCGCTGGGGAGAGACCCAGTACTTC.

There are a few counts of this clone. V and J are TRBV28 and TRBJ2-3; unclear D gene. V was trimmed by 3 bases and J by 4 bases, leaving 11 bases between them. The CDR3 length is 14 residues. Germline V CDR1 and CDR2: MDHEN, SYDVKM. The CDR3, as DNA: TGTGCCAGCAGTTTGAGAGGCCCGTCAGATACGCAGTATTTT. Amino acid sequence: CASSLRGPSDTQYF.

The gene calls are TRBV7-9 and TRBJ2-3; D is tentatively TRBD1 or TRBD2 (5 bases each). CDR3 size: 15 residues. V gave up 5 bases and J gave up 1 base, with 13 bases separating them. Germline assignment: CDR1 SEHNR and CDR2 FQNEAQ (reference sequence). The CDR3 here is CASSLGRQRTDTQYF. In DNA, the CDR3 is TGTGCCAGCAGCCTAGGGAGACAGCGCACAGATACGCAGTATTTT.

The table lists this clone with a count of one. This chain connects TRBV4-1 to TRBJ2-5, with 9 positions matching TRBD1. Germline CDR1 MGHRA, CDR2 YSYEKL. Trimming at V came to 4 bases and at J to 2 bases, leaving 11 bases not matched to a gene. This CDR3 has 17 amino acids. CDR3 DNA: TGCGCCAGCAGCCCGCAAAGGGGACAGGGATCGCAAGAGACCCAGTACTTC. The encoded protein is CASSPQRGQGSQETQYF.

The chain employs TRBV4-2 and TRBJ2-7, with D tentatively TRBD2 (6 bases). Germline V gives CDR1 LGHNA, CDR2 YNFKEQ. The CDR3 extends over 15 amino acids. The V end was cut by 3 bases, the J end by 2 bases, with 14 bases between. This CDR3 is CASSQGVAVPYEQYF. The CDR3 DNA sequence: TGTGCCAGCAGCCAGGGAGTAGCGGTCCCCTACGAGCAGTACTTC.

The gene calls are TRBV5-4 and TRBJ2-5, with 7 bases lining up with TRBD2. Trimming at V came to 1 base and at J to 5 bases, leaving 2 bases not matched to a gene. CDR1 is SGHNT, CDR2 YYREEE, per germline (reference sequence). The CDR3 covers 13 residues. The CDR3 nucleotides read TGTGCCAGCAGCTTGCCAGCGGGGGAGACCCAGTACTTC. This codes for CASSLPAGETQYF.

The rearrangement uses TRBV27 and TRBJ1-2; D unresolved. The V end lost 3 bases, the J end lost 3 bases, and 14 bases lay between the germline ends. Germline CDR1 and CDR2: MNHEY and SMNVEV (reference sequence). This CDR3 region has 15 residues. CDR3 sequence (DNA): TGTGCCAGCAGTTTCCGCTCTACGCCCCACTATGGCTACACCTTC. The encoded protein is CASSFRSTPHYGYTF.

CDR3 residues: CASSLSGGVTDTQYF. In DNA, the CDR3 is TGCGCCAGCAGCTTGTCAGGGGGCGTAACAGATACGCAGTATTTT. The chain couples TRBV5-1 to TRBJ2-3, with TRBD1 matching over 8 bases. The V segment lost 1 base and the J segment 3 bases; nucleotides outside the gene matches: 4. The CDR3 is made up of 15 amino acids. Germline V gene sequence: CDR1 SGHRS, CDR2 YFSETQ.

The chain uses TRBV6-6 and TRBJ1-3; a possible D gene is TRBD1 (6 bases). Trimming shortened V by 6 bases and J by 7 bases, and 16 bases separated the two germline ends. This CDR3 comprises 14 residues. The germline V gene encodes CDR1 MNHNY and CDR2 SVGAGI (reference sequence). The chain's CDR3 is CASSPGGGRNTIYF. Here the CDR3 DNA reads TGTGCCAGCAGCCCCGGTGGGGGGCGGAACACCATATATTTT.

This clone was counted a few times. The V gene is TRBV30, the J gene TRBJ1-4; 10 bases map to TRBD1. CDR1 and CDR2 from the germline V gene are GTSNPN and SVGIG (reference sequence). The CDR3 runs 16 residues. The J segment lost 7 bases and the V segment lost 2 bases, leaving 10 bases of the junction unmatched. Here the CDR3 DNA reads TGTGCCTGGAGTTGGACAGGGGGGCTAGTCGGTGAAAAACTGTTTTTT. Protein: CAWSWTGGLVGEKLFF.

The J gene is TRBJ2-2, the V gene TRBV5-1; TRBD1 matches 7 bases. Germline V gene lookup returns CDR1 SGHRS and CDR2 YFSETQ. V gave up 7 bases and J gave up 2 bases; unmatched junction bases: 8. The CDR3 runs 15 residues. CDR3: CASGSTGVNTGELFF. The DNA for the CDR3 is TGCGCCAGCGGATCTACAGGGGTTAACACCGGGGAGCTGTTTTTT.

The CDR3 here is CASSLQGGADTQYF. CDR3 sequence (DNA): TGTGCCAGCAGCTTACAGGGAGGGGCAGATACGCAGTATTTT. The rearrangement links TRBV7-2 to TRBJ2-3; 7 bases are shared with TRBD2. Germline assignment: CDR1 SGHTA and CDR2 FQGNSA. The trim removed 2 bases at V and 4 bases at J, leaving 3 bases unmatched. The CDR3 consists of 14 residues.

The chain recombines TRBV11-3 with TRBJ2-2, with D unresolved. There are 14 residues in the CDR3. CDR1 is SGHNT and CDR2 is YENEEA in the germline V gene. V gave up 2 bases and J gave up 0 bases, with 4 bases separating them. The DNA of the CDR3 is TGTGCCAGCAGCTTACAGCCGAACACCGGGGAGCTGTTTTTT. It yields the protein CASSLQPNTGELFF.

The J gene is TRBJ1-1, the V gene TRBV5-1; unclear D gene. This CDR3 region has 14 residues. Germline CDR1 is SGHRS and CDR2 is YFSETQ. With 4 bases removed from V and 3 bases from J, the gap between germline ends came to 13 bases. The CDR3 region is CASSLSSGDTEAFF. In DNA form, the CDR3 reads TGCGCCAGCAGCCTGAGCTCGGGAGACACTGAAGCTTTCTTT.

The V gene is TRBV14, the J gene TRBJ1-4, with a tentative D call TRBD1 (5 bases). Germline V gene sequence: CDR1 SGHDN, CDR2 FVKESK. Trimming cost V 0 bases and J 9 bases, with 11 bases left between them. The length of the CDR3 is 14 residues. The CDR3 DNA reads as TGTGCCAGCAGCCAAGATTTAGGACAAAAAAAACTGTTTTTT. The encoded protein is CASSQDLGQKKLFF.

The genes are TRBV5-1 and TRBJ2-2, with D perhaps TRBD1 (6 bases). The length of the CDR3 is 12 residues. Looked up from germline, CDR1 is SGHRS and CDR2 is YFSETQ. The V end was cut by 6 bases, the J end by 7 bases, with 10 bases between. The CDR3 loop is CASKQGVGELFF. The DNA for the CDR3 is TGCGCCAGCAAACAGGGTGTCGGGGAGCTGTTTTTT.